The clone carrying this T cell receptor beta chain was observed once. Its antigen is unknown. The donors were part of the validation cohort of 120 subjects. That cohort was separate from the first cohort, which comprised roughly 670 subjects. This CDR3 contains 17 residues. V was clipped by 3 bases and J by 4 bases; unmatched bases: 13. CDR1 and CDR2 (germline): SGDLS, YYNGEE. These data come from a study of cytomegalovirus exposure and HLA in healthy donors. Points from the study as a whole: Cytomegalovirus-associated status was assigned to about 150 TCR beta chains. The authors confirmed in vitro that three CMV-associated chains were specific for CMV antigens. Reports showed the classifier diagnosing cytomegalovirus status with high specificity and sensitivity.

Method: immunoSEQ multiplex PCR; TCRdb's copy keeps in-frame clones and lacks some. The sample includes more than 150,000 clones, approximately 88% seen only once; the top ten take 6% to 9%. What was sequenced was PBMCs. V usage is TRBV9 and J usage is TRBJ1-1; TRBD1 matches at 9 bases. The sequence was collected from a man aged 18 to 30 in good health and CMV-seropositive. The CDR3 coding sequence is TGTGCCAGCAGCGCGTCCCGGGACAGGGCTGCCGGCACTGAAGCTTTCTTT. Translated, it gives CASSASRDRAAGTEAFF.